Below, 27 T cell receptor beta chains from the same sample are listed, as sequenced in a study of cytomegalovirus exposure and HLA in healthy donors (dated by TCRdb to 2015 to 2018). The library was built by means of the immunoSEQ multiplex PCR assay. A mixture of 60 forward primers for TCR Vbeta segments and 13 reverse primers for TCR Jbeta segments was used in the multiplex PCR. TCRdb retrieved this table from immuneACCESS and kept in-frame rearrangements only. Not all clones are present; in checked studies, unresolved V genes account for under half, and no reason is known for the remainder. For this sample, the table gives about 41,000 clones. The ten largest clones take up approximately 6.2% of the sample. Input material: PBMCs. These receptors were obtained from a man aged 25-40 years in good health and CMV-seronegative.

V and J are TRBV11-2 and TRBJ2-1, with 8 bases lining up with TRBD2. The length of the CDR3 is 14 residues. The V and J ends lost 2 bases and 7 bases, in that order; junction bases with no gene match: 4. The germline CDR1 and CDR2 sequences are SGHAT and FQNNGV. The CDR3 reads CASSLIAGGNEQFF. CDR3 nucleotides: TGTGCCAGCAGCTTAATTGCGGGGGGAAATGAGCAGTTCTTC.

Here the CDR3 DNA reads TGTGCCAGCAGCGCTAGATGGATGAGGGGGCTGGGTAATGAAAAACTGTTTTTT. Amino acids: CASSARWMRGLGNEKLFF. The rearrangement links TRBV7-8 to TRBJ1-4; TRBD1 agrees at 7 bases. This CDR3 spans 18 amino acids. With 5 bases clipped from V and 4 bases from J, the junction kept 16 bases outside the gene matches. CDR1 is SGHVS and CDR2 is FQNEAQ in the germline V gene.

This chain uses TRBV9 with TRBJ1-2; D uncertain. CDR1 and CDR2 (germline): SGDLS, YYNGEE. The CDR3 is made up of 13 amino acids. Trimming took off 0 bases at V and 4 bases at J, with 7 bases between the two ends. The CDR3, as DNA: TGTGCCAGCAGCGTAGTGCCGGTCTATGGCTACACCTTC. Translation gives CASSVVPVYGYTF.

The chain uses TRBV27 and TRBJ2-7; D is undetermined. The CDR3 length is 14 residues. V was pared by 0 bases and J by 3 bases, with 9 bases between. Germline V gene data show CDR1 as MNHEY and CDR2 as SMNVEV (reference sequence). The CDR3, as DNA: TGTGCCAGCAGTTTATCGGGCACTCTCTACGAGCAGTACTTC. Amino acid sequence: CASSLSGTLYEQYF.

The chain joins TRBV5-8 to TRBJ1-2; TRBD1 is a possible D gene (6 bases). CDR3 length equals 12 residues. V was clipped by 2 bases and J by 7 bases, with 9 bases between them. Germline V gene data show CDR1 as SGHTS and CDR2 as YDEGEE. CDR3 in amino acids: CASSFEGGGYTF. As DNA, the CDR3 is TGTGCCAGCAGCTTCGAAGGGGGTGGCTACACCTTC. The whole variable domain, filled in from reference TRBV5-8 and TRBJ1-2, reads EAGVTQSPTHLIKTRGQQATLRCSPISGHTSVYWYQQALGLGLQFLLWYDEGEERNRGNFPPRFSGRQFPNYSSELNVNALELEDSALYLCASSFEGGGYTFGSGTRLTVV.

The chain combines TRBV6-5 with TRBJ1-3; D is uncertain. V was pared by 3 bases and J by 0 bases, with 6 bases between. The CDR3 extends over 14 amino acids. CDR1 is MNHEY, CDR2 SVGAGI, per germline. The CDR3 DNA is TGTGCCAGCAGTTATCTATCCTCTGGAAACACCATATATTTT. Its protein product is CASSYLSSGNTIYF.

Here the CDR3 reads CASSGAPEQPQHF. The CDR3, as DNA: TGTGCCAGCAGCGGAGCCCCGGAACAGCCCCAGCATTTT. The chain combines TRBV2 with TRBJ1-5; D not resolved. Per the germline V gene, CDR1 is SNHLY and CDR2 is FYNNEI. This CDR3 has 13 amino acids. V lost 6 bases and J lost 7, with 13 bases in between. The whole variable domain, filled in from reference TRBV2 and TRBJ1-5, reads EPEVTQTPSHQVTQMGQEVILRCVPISNHLYFYWYRQILGQKVEFLVSFYNNEISEKSEIFDDQFSVERPDGSNFTLKIRSTKLEDSAMYFCASSGAPEQPQHFGDGTRLSIL.

The chain recombines TRBV9 with TRBJ2-7, with 7 positions matching TRBD2. Germline lookup yields CDR1 SGDLS and CDR2 YYNGEE. After removal of 2 bases from V and 1 base from J, the junction contained 3 bases not matched to a gene. This CDR3 spans 14 amino acids. This CDR3 is CASSVAGESYEQYF. DNA for the CDR3: TGTGCCAGCAGCGTTGCGGGAGAGTCCTACGAGCAGTACTTC.

The chain joins TRBV15 to TRBJ1-1; TRBD1 aligns across 7 bases. Germline V lookup: CDR1 LNHNV, CDR2 YYDKDF (reference sequence). This CDR3 has 14 residues. The V gene end was trimmed by 9 bases and the J gene end by 4 bases; junction bases not matched to a gene: 11. The CDR3 nucleotides read TGTGCCACTTATGATCCGGGACAGTTCACTGAAGCTTTCTTT. Translated: CATYDPGQFTEAFF.

CDR3 amino acids: CASSPMGPLGHTF. Written as DNA, the CDR3 is TGTGCCAGCAGCCCCATGGGGCCTCTGGGCCACACCTTC. The chain recombines TRBV2 with TRBJ1-2; D is possibly TRBD1 (5 bases). The CDR3 contains 13 residues. V lost 6 bases and J 12 bases, leaving 20 bases between the germline ends. The germline V gene has CDR1 SNHLY and CDR2 FYNNEI.

The genes are TRBV5-1 and TRBJ2-1; weak D call: TRBD1 (5 bases). V was clipped by 4 bases and J by 1 base, with 12 bases between them. The CDR3 extends over 15 amino acids. Germline V gives CDR1 SGHRS, CDR2 YFSETQ. CDR3 DNA sequence: TGCGCCAGCAGCGTCCAGGGAAGGTCCTACAATGAGCAGTTCTTC. Translation: CASSVQGRSYNEQFF.

The chain's CDR3 is CASSPPTGGNSPLHF. CDR3 nucleotides: TGTGCCAGCTCACCACCGACAGGGGGTAATTCACCCCTCCACTTT. The V gene is TRBV18, the J gene TRBJ1-6, with 9 nucleotides matching TRBD1. V shed 0 bases, J shed 6 bases, and the junction held 0 bases outside the gene matches. Per the germline V gene, CDR1 is KGHSH and CDR2 is LQKENI. The CDR3 runs 15 residues.

The rearrangement uses TRBV11-2 and TRBJ2-1; 7 positions match TRBD1. CDR3 size: 14 residues. Germline V lookup: CDR1 SGHAT, CDR2 FQNNGV. The junction had 7 bases not matched to a gene; V was cut back by 8 bases and J by 3 bases. The CDR3 loop reads CASAGDRVYNEQFF. In DNA, the CDR3 is TGTGCCAGCGCCGGGGACAGAGTCTACAATGAGCAGTTCTTC.

V usage is TRBV18 and J usage is TRBJ1-2, with D perhaps matching TRBD1 (5 bases). Trimming pared 3 bases from V and 3 bases from J, leaving 20 bases between. The CDR3 is 17 residues long. CDR1 is KGHSH, CDR2 LQKENI, per germline. CDR3 loop: CASSPRGLGTGDYGYTF. CDR3 in DNA: TGTGCCAGCTCACCCCGCGGTTTAGGGACGGGGGACTATGGCTACACCTTC.

The rearrangement joins TRBV6-5 to TRBJ2-2; D is unresolved. Germline assignment: CDR1 MNHEY and CDR2 SVGAGI. The CDR3 sequence is 14 residues long. V dropped 7 bases and J dropped 2 bases, with 11 bases sitting between them. The CDR3 reads CASTRQVNTGELFF. CDR3 nucleotide sequence: TGTGCCAGCACCCGGCAGGTTAACACCGGGGAGCTGTTTTTT.

In the case of this clone: A read error may produce the germline difference seen at one junction end. The chain has TRBV13 and TRBJ1-5, with a tentative D call TRBD1 (6 bases). Germline CDR1 PRHDT, CDR2 FYEKMQ (reference sequence). This CDR3 spans 14 amino acids. The CDR3 DNA reads TGTGCCAGCAGCTCTCGGGGGGGCAATCAGCACCAGCATTTT. It specifies CASSSRGGNQHQHF.

The gene calls are TRBV27 and TRBJ1-6; D is possibly TRBD1 (6 bases). This CDR3 contains 18 residues. Deletions cut 1 base from V and 0 bases from J, with 13 bases between. The germline gives CDR1 MNHEY, CDR2 SMNVEV (reference sequence). In DNA form, the CDR3 reads TGTGCCAGCAGTTTATACGGACAGATGAGCTCCTATAATTCACCCCTCCACTTT. Its protein is CASSLYGQMSSYNSPLHF.

The rearrangement joins TRBV4-3 to TRBJ2-3, with D tentatively TRBD1 (6 bases). Germline V lookup: CDR1 LGHNA, CDR2 YSLEER. This CDR3 has 16 residues. V was cut by 3 bases and J by 2 bases, with 15 bases left in between. The CDR3: CASSQNRDRDTDTQYF. The CDR3 DNA reads TGCGCCAGCAGCCAGAACAGGGATCGGGACACAGATACGCAGTATTTT.

Of note for this clone: One end of the junction does not line up with germline, which may come from a read error. This chain uses TRBV2 with TRBJ1-1; D is possibly TRBD1 (6 bases). The V gene's germline CDR1 is SNHLY and CDR2 FYNNEI. The CDR3 is made up of 13 amino acids. The CDR3 reads CASTRDTNTEAFF. The CDR3 DNA reads TGTGCCAGCACAAGGGACACGAACACTGAAGCTTTTTTT. The full variable domain, its missing parts supplied by reference TRBV2 and TRBJ1-1, is EPEVTQTPSHQVTQMGQEVILRCVPISNHLYFYWYRQILGQKVEFLVSFYNNEISEKSEIFDDQFSVERPDGSNFTLKIRSTKLEDSAMYFCASTRDTNTEAFFGQGTRLTVV.

The chain couples TRBV5-1 to TRBJ2-5; 8 nucleotides align to TRBD1. Germline V gene data show CDR1 as SGHRS and CDR2 as YFSETQ. J was trimmed by 1 base and V by 4 bases; bases with no gene match: 6. The CDR3 is 15 residues long. The CDR3 spells CASSVTGDIQETQYF. As DNA, the CDR3 is TGCGCCAGCAGCGTGACAGGGGACATCCAAGAGACCCAGTACTTC.

The chain combines TRBV7-7 with TRBJ2-7, with D perhaps matching TRBD2 (6 bases). Looked up from germline, CDR1 is SSHAT and CDR2 is FNYEAQ (reference sequence). Trimming removed 2 bases at V and 0 bases at J, with 11 bases between. This CDR3 contains 15 residues. CDR3 in amino acids: CASSLRDGSSYEQYF. In DNA, the CDR3 is TGTGCCAGCAGCTTAAGAGACGGGAGCTCCTACGAGCAGTACTTC. Variable domain in full (rest from reference TRBV7-7 and TRBJ2-7): GAGVSQSPRYKVTKRGQDVTLRCDPISSHATLYWYQQALGQGPEFLTYFNYEAQPDKSGLPSDRFSAERPEGSISTLTIQRTEQRDSAMYRCASSLRDGSSYEQYFGPGTRLTVT.

The chain joins TRBV19 to TRBJ1-1; no definite D call. CDR1 is LNHDA, CDR2 SQIVND, per germline (reference sequence). CDR3 size: 12 residues. V lost 5 bases and J lost 3, with 7 bases in between. The CDR3 region is CASSFSDTEAFF. The CDR3 bases are TGTGCCAGTAGTTTTTCGGACACTGAAGCTTTCTTT.

The chain employs TRBV7-9 and TRBJ2-1; TRBD2 matches 8 bases. The V gene end was trimmed by 5 bases and the J gene end by 13 bases; junction bases not matched to a gene: 10. Germline loops: CDR1 SEHNR, CDR2 FQNEAQ (reference sequence). CDR3 length: 13 amino acids. The CDR3 DNA follows: TGTGCCAGCAGCCCCCGGGGGGGTACGGGACAGTTCTTC. This translates into CASSPRGGTGQFF.

The chain recombines TRBV7-9 with TRBJ2-1, with 12 bases matching TRBD2. Germline trimming cut 5 bases from V and 1 base from J; bases unmatched to any gene: 0. Germline V gene sequence: CDR1 SEHNR, CDR2 FQNEAQ (reference sequence). CDR3 length equals 15 residues. CDR3 loop: CASSGLAGSYNEQFF. CDR3 in DNA: TGTGCCAGCAGCGGACTAGCGGGGTCCTACAATGAGCAGTTCTTC.

CDR3 loop: CASSANRDYGYTF. In DNA, the CDR3 is TGTGCCAGCAGCGCTAACAGGGACTATGGCTACACCTTC. The chain employs TRBV14 and TRBJ1-2; D is perhaps TRBD1 (6 bases). The V end lost 5 bases, the J end lost 3 bases, and 10 bases lay between the germline ends. The V gene's germline CDR1 is SGHDN and CDR2 FVKESK. This CDR3 is built from 13 residues.

The chain has TRBV5-1 and TRBJ1-2, with 10 nucleotides matching TRBD1. The CDR3 contains 19 residues. V lost 3 bases and J lost 5; bases outside the gene matches: 19. CDR1 is SGHRS and CDR2 is YFSETQ in the germline V gene. CDR3 region: CASSYALDRGQREFYGYTF. CDR3 DNA sequence: TGCGCCAGCAGCTATGCACTAGACAGGGGGCAAAGAGAATTTTATGGCTACACCTTC.

The V call is TRBV7-8, the J call TRBJ1-2, with D maybe TRBD1 (6 bases). Germline-derived CDR1 and CDR2 are SGHVS and FQNEAQ. The CDR3 has 14 amino acids. The V end was cut by 0 bases, the J end by 3 bases, with 8 bases between. The CDR3 DNA sequence: TGTGCCAGCAGCTTAGCGAGGACAGACTATGGCTACACCTTC. This gives the protein CASSLARTDYGYTF.